This is a list of T cell receptor beta chains from one sample in a study of blood T cells in healthy people across ages. TCRdb called the 5' RACE reads again in MiXCR, with one record for every CDR3 protein. The sample comprises approximately 940,000 distinct CDR3 sequences, about 48% of which are singletons, and about an eighth rests with the top ten. The sample taken for sequencing was blood. The source of these receptors is a man aged 25-45 years in good health. The CDR3 runs from the conserved cysteine through the conserved F or W. The D gene is left open where the match is weak.

TRBV6-2/TRBV6-3	TRBJ2-7	.	TGTGCCACCCAACGGACGGATCCCTACAATGAGCAGTACTTC	CATQRTDPYNEQYF
TRBV9	TRBJ2-2	TRBD1	TGTGCCAGCAGCCTAAGACAGGGGGCCGGCGGGGAGCTGTTTTTT	CASSLRQGAGGELFF
TRBV27	TRBJ1-2	.	TGTGCCAGCAGTTCCGTGCGGAGGTTCGGCTACACCTTC	CASSSVRRFGYTF
TRBV5-1	TRBJ2-1	.	TGCGCCAGCGGCCTTGAAGTTATCGATGAGCAGTTCTTC	CASGLEVIDEQFF
TRBV5-5	TRBJ2-1	.	TGTGCCAGCAGCTTTCGGGCTCTTGGGAATGAGCAGTTCTTC	CASSFRALGNEQFF
TRBV4-1	TRBJ2-5	TRBD1	TGCGCCAGCAGCCAAGCAGGGGGCCGTCGGAATGAGCAGTACTTC	CASSQAGGRRNEQYF
TRBV15	TRBJ2-3	.	TGTGCCACCAGCGAGGGGGGGGACACAGATACGCAGTATTTT	CATSEGGDTDTQYF
TRBV9	TRBJ2-1	.	TGTGCCAGCAGTATGACTCTTTCCCTCAGGGAGCAGTTCTTC	CASSMTLSLREQFF
TRBV5-1	TRBJ2-7	.	TGCGCCAGCAGCCCACAGGGACGGGAGACCTACGAGCAGTACTTC	CASSPQGRETYEQYF
TRBV12-3/TRBV12-4	TRBJ2-4	TRBD2	TGTGCCAGCAGTTTTGGGGGGGATAGAAACATTCAGTACTTC	CASSFGGDRNIQYF
TRBV27	TRBJ2-1	.	TGTGCCAGCAGTTTTGGCAACGGTGGGGAGACCCAGTTCTTC	CASSFGNGGETQFF
TRBV7-2	TRBJ1-3	.	TGTGCCAGCAGCCTGGGACACAGCTCTGGAAACACCATATATTTT	CASSLGHSSGNTIYF
TRBV6-5	TRBJ2-7	TRBD2	TGTGCCAGCAGCAACTCCCGCGGGGGCTCCTACGAGCAGTACTTC	CASSNSRGGSYEQYF
TRBV3-1	TRBJ2-7	TRBD1	TGTGCCAGCAGCCCGAGACAGGGCCCCGAGCAGTACTTC	CASSPRQGPEQYF
TRBV11-3	TRBJ2-1	TRBD2	TGTGCCAGCAGCTTAGTTGGCGGGGGGCAGGGTGAGCAGTTCTTC	CASSLVGGGQGEQFF